This is a list of T cell receptor beta chains from one sample in a study of blood T cell repertoires in COVID-19. Generated by immunoSEQ multiplex PCR, the TCRdb table keeps only in-frame clones and is missing some. The sample records 100,000 or so clones, 80% to 90% being singletons. Source material: PBMCs or T cells enriched from blood (not recorded which). The receptors shown here come from a woman in her fifties or sixties who had recovered from COVID-19. The CDR3 runs from the conserved cysteine through the conserved F or W. Each record gives: D gene, V gene, clone size, J gene, CDR3 protein, CDR3 DNA. The D gene is left open where the match is weak. The size field is filled for only some rows; it gives once, few, many or a size class.

TRBD1	TRBV5-1	few	TRBJ2-1	CASSLGTGDPDNEQFF	TGCGCCAGCAGCCTTGGAACAGGGGACCCTGACAATGAGCAGTTCTTC
NA	TRBV27	NA	TRBJ1-4	CASSLTAPSGANEKLFF	TGTGCCAGCAGTTTAACCGCCCCTTCGGGTGCTAATGAAAAACTGTTTTTT
NA	TRBV7-9	NA	TRBJ2-3	CASSPKAQTSLGTDTQYF	TGTGCCAGCAGCCCCAAGGCACAGACCAGCCTGGGCACAGATACGCAGTATTTT
NA	TRBV27	NA	TRBJ1-1	CASSLTAPRGSTEAFF	TGTGCCAGCAGTTTAACCGCACCCCGGGGGAGTACTGAAGCTTTCTTT
NA	TRBV5-3	NA	TRBJ2-5	CARSLVYRQACYF	TGTGCCAGAAGCTTGGTTTACAGGCAGGCCTGCTACTTC
TRBD1	TRBV2	few	TRBJ1-1	CASSGAGQGTEAFF	TGTGCCAGCAGTGGAGCCGGACAGGGCACTGAAGCTTTCTTT
TRBD1	TRBV3-1/TRBV3-2	NA	TRBJ1-1	CASSNRGLTEAFF	TGTGCCAGCAGTAACAGGGGACTCACTGAAGCTTTCTTT
TRBD2	TRBV14	NA	TRBJ2-3	CASSLAGERTDTQYF	TGTGCCAGCAGCCTAGCGGGAGAACGGACAGATACGCAGTATTTT
NA	TRBV5-6	NA	TRBJ1-4	CASSLSGKVTNEKLFF	TGTGCCAGCAGCTTGTCAGGGAAGGTAACTAATGAAAAACTGTTTTTT
NA	TRBV21-1	few	TRBJ2-7	CASRGPRDRRPSEQYF	TGTGCCAGCAGAGGGCCTCGGGACAGGCGACCCAGCGAGCAGTACTTC
NA	TRBV24-1	NA	TRBJ2-5	CATSDTQETQYF	TGTGCCACCAGTGACACACAAGAGACCCAGTACTTC
TRBD1	TRBV19	NA	TRBJ1-3	CASRQGLSGNTIYF	TGTGCCAGTCGACAGGGGCTCTCTGGAAACACCATATATTTT
TRBD1	TRBV19	NA	TRBJ2-1	CASSPTLTTGGNEQFF	TGTGCCAGTAGTCCCACTCTAACAACAGGGGGGAATGAGCAGTTCTTC
TRBD1	TRBV18	NA	TRBJ1-6	CASSQKTSGTGPNSPLHF	TGTGCCAGCTCACAAAAAACTTCCGGGACAGGACCGAATTCACCCCTCCACTTT
NA	TRBV7-9	NA	TRBJ1-1	CASSGTTGLNTEAFF	TGTGCCAGCAGCGGAACGACAGGCTTGAACACTGAAGCTTTCTTT
TRBD1	TRBV10-3	NA	TRBJ1-2	CAISELGTANYGYTF	TGTGCCATCAGTGAGTTGGGGACAGCTAACTATGGCTACACCTTC
TRBD1	TRBV28	once	TRBJ2-7	CASSLWAGGEQYF	TGTGCCAGCAGTTTATGGGCAGGGGGTGAGCAGTACTTC
TRBD1	TRBV5-1	NA	TRBJ1-1	CASSLGGTENSEAFF	TGCGCCAGCAGCTTGGGTGGGACAGAAAACTCTGAAGCTTTCTTT
NA	TRBV6-5	NA	TRBJ1-5	CASSQTVLYQPQHF	TGTGCCAGCAGCCAGACTGTACTTTATCAGCCCCAGCATTTT
TRBD1	TRBV12-5	once	TRBJ1-2	CASGQGKGNYGYTF	TGTGCTAGTGGACAGGGGAAGGGGAACTATGGCTACACCTTC
NA	TRBV27	NA	TRBJ2-2	CASSLRQVLVPGELFF	TGTGCCAGCAGTTTGAGACAGGTGTTGGTCCCCGGGGAGCTGTTTTTT
NA	TRBV19	NA	TRBJ2-7	CATLNPLSYEQYF	TGTGCCACCCTAAACCCTTTGTCCTACGAGCAGTACTTC
TRBD1	TRBV12-5	NA	TRBJ2-3	CASGLAGTGGADTQYF	TGTGCTAGTGGTTTGGCCGGGACAGGGGGGGCAGATACGCAGTATTTT
TRBD1	TRBV4-2	NA	TRBJ1-2	CASSPTGQGSNYGYTF	TGTGCCAGCAGCCCTACCGGACAGGGATCTAACTATGGCTACACCTTC
NA	TRBV18	NA	TRBJ1-2	CASSPPLLDRNYGYTF	TGTGCCAGCTCACCACCCCTCTTAGACAGGAACTATGGCTACACCTTC
NA	TRBV2	NA	TRBJ2-7	CASSYLTSGYEQYF	TGTGCCAGCAGTTACCTGACTAGTGGGTACGAGCAGTACTTC
NA	TRBV5-1	NA	TRBJ2-7	CASSLRRGWEQYF	TGCGCCAGCAGCTTGAGGAGGGGATGGGAGCAGTACTTC
TRBD2	TRBV5-4	NA	TRBJ2-7	CASSLEGLANYEQYF	TGTGCCAGCAGCTTGGAGGGACTAGCTAACTACGAGCAGTACTTC
TRBD1	TRBV6-5	NA	TRBJ2-7	CASRGGQGRLSEQYF	TGTGCCAGCAGAGGGGGACAGGGCCGTCTCTCCGAGCAGTACTTC
TRBD2	TRBV29-1	NA	TRBJ2-1	CSAGREGNEQFF	TGCAGCGCTGGAAGGGAGGGCAATGAGCAGTTCTTC
TRBD1	TRBV28	NA	TRBJ1-1	CASRGVLQGPKNTEAFF	TGTGCCAGCCGAGGGGTTCTACAGGGGCCAAAGAACACTGAAGCTTTCTTT
NA	TRBV12-2	NA	TRBJ2-4	CASRLDGGADKNIQYF	TGTGCAAGTCGCTTAGACGGGGGGGCGGACAAAAACATTCAGTACTTC
NA	TRBV6-5	NA	TRBJ2-2	CASSHSGELFF	TGTGCCAGCAGCCACTCCGGGGAGCTGTTTTTT
NA	TRBV10-2	NA	TRBJ1-4	CASSNWRELFF	TGCGCCAGCAGCAACTGGAGGGAACTGTTTTTT
TRBD1	TRBV28	NA	TRBJ2-7	CASGWRDRAYEQYF	TGTGCCAGCGGGTGGCGGGACAGGGCTTACGAGCAGTACTTC
TRBD2	TRBV5-4	NA	TRBJ2-3	CASSSLRTGGPQDTQYF	TGTGCCAGCAGCTCCCTGAGGACGGGGGGGCCTCAAGATACGCAGTATTTT
NA	TRBV5-1	NA	TRBJ2-7	CASSPRAGSSYEQYF	TGCGCCAGCAGCCCCCGGGCCGGGAGCTCCTACGAGCAGTACTTC
NA	TRBV5-4	NA	TRBJ2-7	CASSPSDGSPVEQYF	TGTGCCAGCAGCCCTTCGGACGGGAGCCCTGTCGAGCAGTACTTC
NA	TRBV10-2	many	TRBJ2-2	CASSESRAGELFF	TGCGCCAGCAGTGAGTCGCGCGCCGGGGAGCTGTTTTTT
TRBD1	TRBV19	NA	TRBJ2-2	CASGGTGGPGELFF	TGTGCCAGTGGCGGGACAGGGGGCCCCGGGGAGCTGTTTTTT
TRBD2	TRBV6-1	NA	TRBJ2-7	CASSEASGSSYEQYF	TGTGCCAGCAGTGAAGCTAGCGGGAGCTCCTACGAGCAGTACTTC
NA	TRBV2	NA	TRBJ1-6	CASSVGSSYNSPLHF	TGTGCCAGCAGTGTCGGGAGCTCCTATAATTCACCCCTCCACTTT